The rows below give T cell receptor beta chains drawn from one sample of a study of CD8+ T cells in alopecia areata. Clones were sequenced by immunoSEQ multiplex PCR, and TCRdb holds only the in-frame ones, with some missing. This sample yields approximately 280,000 clones, of which roughly 60% are seen a single time; around 1.7% belongs to the top ten. The sample was CD4+ T cells sorted from blood, taken at week 24, from a patient treated with tofacitinib. These receptor sequences come from a human donor with alopecia areata. The CDR3 runs from the conserved cysteine through the conserved F or W. A D gene is named only where the DNA matches it firmly. Size is stated for part of the rows, as once, few or many counts, or as a class when the clone is expanded.

TGTGCCAGCAGCCTAGACTACAGGGGGCAAAACACCTTC | CASSLDYRGQNTF | TRBD1 | NA | TRBJ1-2 | TRBV9
TGTGCCAGCAGCGTAGGTAAGGGGGGGAATTCACCCCTCCACTTT | CASSVGKGGNSPLHF | NA | NA | TRBJ1-6 | TRBV9
TGTGCCAGCAGCCCCGATGGGGGAAGCACTGAAGCTTTCTTT | CASSPDGGSTEAFF | NA | NA | TRBJ1-1 | TRBV7-2
TGTGCCTGGAGCCTCCCCCCTGGACTAGCGGGGGCAATCGGCAAAAACATTCAGTACTTC | CAWSLPPGLAGAIGKNIQYF | TRBD2 | few | TRBJ2-4 | TRBV30
TGTGCCTGGAGTCGGGGCCGTGGAGTCTATGGCTACACCTTC | CAWSRGRGVYGYTF | NA | few | TRBJ1-2 | TRBV30
TGCAGCGTGGGGTGGGTTACTTCCTACGAGCAGTACTTC | CSVGWVTSYEQYF | NA | few | TRBJ2-7 | TRBV29-1
TGTGCCAGCAGTTACTCGAAGGGGAAAGCTTTCTTT | CASSYSKGKAFF | NA | few | TRBJ1-1 | TRBV6-6
TGCAGCGTTCGGACTTCTAATGAAAAACTGTTTTTT | CSVRTSNEKLFF | NA | few | TRBJ1-4 | TRBV29-1
TGTGCCAGCAGCCTCGCTGGCGGGAGCAATCAGCCCCAGCATTTT | CASSLAGGSNQPQHF | NA | few | TRBJ1-5 | TRBV7-9
TGTGCCACCTTTGACCCCTCTCCAAATCAGCCCCAGCATTTT | CATFDPSPNQPQHF | NA | NA | TRBJ1-5 | TRBV15
TGTGCCAGCAGCCGCCCGGGACAGGGGAACGGGCAGTTCTTC | CASSRPGQGNGQFF | TRBD1 | NA | TRBJ2-1 | TRBV9
TGTGCCAGCAGCTACGGGGGTACTGAAGCTTTCTTT | CASSYGGTEAFF | NA | NA | TRBJ1-1 | TRBV7-2